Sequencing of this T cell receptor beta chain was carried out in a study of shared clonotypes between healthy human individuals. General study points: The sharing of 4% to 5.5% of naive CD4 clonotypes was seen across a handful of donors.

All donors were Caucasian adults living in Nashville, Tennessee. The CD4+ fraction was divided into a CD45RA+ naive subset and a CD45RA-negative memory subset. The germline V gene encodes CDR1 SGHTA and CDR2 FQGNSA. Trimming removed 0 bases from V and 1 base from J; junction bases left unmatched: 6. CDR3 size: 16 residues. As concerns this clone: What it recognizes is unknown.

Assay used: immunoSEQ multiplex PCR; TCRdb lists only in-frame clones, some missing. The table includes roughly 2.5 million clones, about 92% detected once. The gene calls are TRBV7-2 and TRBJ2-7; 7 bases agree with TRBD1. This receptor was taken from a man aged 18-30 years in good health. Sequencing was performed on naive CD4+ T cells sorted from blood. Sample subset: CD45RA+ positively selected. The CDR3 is CASSLAGTVPSYEQYF. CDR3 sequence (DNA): TGTGCCAGCAGCTTAGCGGGGACAGTCCCTTCCTACGAGCAGTACTTC.